Presented here are 13 T cell receptor beta chains from one specimen sequenced in a study of T cells in Graves' hyperthyroidism and ophthalmopathy (dated by TCRdb to about 2019). The protocol used for the library was multiplex PCR. Sequencing instrument: Illumina HiSeq 2000. TCR beta CDR3 regions were amplified from RNA transcripts. A first-round RT-PCR of the TCR CDR3 used the HTBI primer set with the Qiagen OneStep RT-PCR kit. The public reads were run again by TCRdb, first through fastp at Q25 and then through MiXCR, and only productive beta chains were kept. Entries are consolidated by CDR3 protein sequence, retaining the most common genes and DNA. The sample has roughly 400,000 distinct CDR3 sequences on record, around a sixth of them singletons. Of the sample, 25% to 35% is held by the ten largest clones. The sequenced material came from blood. The receptors derive from a woman under 30 with Graves' hyperthyroidism that later progressed to Graves' ophthalmopathy.

This clonotype has at least ten counts. J is TRBJ2-6 and V is TRBV28; 9 bases align to TRBD1. This CDR3 region has 19 residues. Trimming cost V 2 bases and J 2 bases; bases outside gene matches: 10. Per germline, CDR1 MDHEN and CDR2 SYDVKM. The CDR3 here is CASSLGFGTGLTGANVLTF. CDR3 in DNA: TGTGCCAGCAGTTTAGGTTTTGGGACAGGGTTAACTGGGGCCAACGTCCTGACTTTC.

With respect to this clonotype: At one of its ends the junction is not consistent with the germline gene, which may arise from a read error. This chain joins TRBV28 and TRBJ2-7, with 13 nucleotides matching TRBD2. CDR3 length: 15 residues. CDR1 and CDR2 from the germline V gene are MDHEN and SYDVKM. The CDR3 DNA follows: TGTACCAGCAGTCCAGGGACTAGCGGGGCCTACGAGCAGTACTTC. Residues: CTSSPGTSGAYEQYF.

This clonotype was counted many times. V gene TRBV11-2 combines with J gene TRBJ2-1, with 9 nucleotides matching TRBD1. CDR3 length equals 18 residues. Looked up from germline, CDR1 is SGHAT and CDR2 is FQNNGV. Germline trimming cut 5 bases from V and 0 bases from J; bases unmatched to any gene: 11. CDR3 sequence (DNA): TGTGCCAGCAGCCACAGGGACAGGGAAATTGGCTCCTACAATGAGCAGTTCTTC. Encoded protein: CASSHRDREIGSYNEQFF.

This clonotype was detected many times. The V and J genes are TRBV28 and TRBJ1-4; D unresolved. Trimming shortened V by 6 bases and J by 6 bases, and 23 bases separated the two germline ends. CDR3 length: 17 amino acids. Germline CDR1 MDHEN, CDR2 SYDVKM. Written as DNA, the CDR3 is TGTGCCAGCAGCCTCACCGTACTCCTAAACCTGGATGAAAAACTGTTTTTT. It translates to CASSLTVLLNLDEKLFF.

This rearrangement joins TRBV2 to TRBJ2-7; 7 positions agree with TRBD2. J gave up 7 bases and V 6 bases, and 9 bases lay outside the gene matches. CDR3 length equals 13 residues. Germline values: CDR1 SNHLY, CDR2 FYNNEI. The CDR3 loop is CASSRAGPGEQYF. As DNA, the CDR3 is TGTGCCAGCAGCCGAGCGGGGCCGGGGGAGCAGTACTTC. Full variable domain (rest looked up from reference TRBV2 and TRBJ2-7): EPEVTQTPSHQVTQMGQEVILRCVPISNHLYFYWYRQILGQKVEFLVSFYNNEISEKSEIFDDQFSVERPDGSNFTLKIRSTKLEDSAMYFCASSRAGPGEQYFGPGTRLTVT.

This clonotype was picked up many times. The V call is TRBV28, the J call TRBJ2-7; D may match TRBD1 or TRBD2 (5 bases each). Trimming cost V 1 base and J 3 bases, with 10 bases left between them. The CDR3 loop spans 14 amino acids. The V gene's germline CDR1 is MDHEN and CDR2 SYDVKM. This chain's CDR3 is CASSLYGTNYEQYF. The CDR3 DNA is TGTGCCAGCAGTTTATATGGGACGAACTACGAGCAGTACTTC.

This clonotype occurred many times. The chain uses TRBV27 and TRBJ2-7; D possibly matches TRBD1 or TRBD2 (5 bases each). Trimming shortened V by 3 bases and J by 1 base, and 13 bases separated the two germline ends. The V gene's germline CDR1 is MNHEY and CDR2 SMNVEV (reference sequence). The length of the CDR3 is 15 residues. The CDR3: CASSFVARGSYEQYF. Written as DNA, the CDR3 is TGTGCCAGCAGTTTCGTGGCGAGGGGATCCTACGAGCAGTACTTC.

This clonotype was observed many times. This sequence joins TRBV7-2 and TRBJ2-7, with 7 bases identical to TRBD2. The CDR3 has 15 residues. Germline V CDR1 and CDR2: SGHTA, FQGNSA. J lost 5 bases, V lost 1 base, and 8 bases had no gene match. The CDR3 is CASSLVGGGADEQYF. In DNA, the CDR3 is TGTGCCAGCAGCTTAGTTGGGGGAGGGGCGGACGAGCAGTACTTC.

V and J are TRBV12-3 or TRBV12-4 and TRBJ2-5; tentative D call: TRBD1 (6 bases). The CDR3 spans 13 residues. Trimming stripped 2 bases from V and 5 bases from J, with 9 bases between. The CDR3 DNA sequence: TGTGCCAGCAGTTTATGGCAGGGGGAGACCCAGTACTTC. Amino acid sequence: CASSLWQGETQYF.

This clonotype was detected only a few times. This chain links TRBV11-2 with TRBJ2-1, with no clear D. Germline V lookup: CDR1 SGHAT, CDR2 FQNNGV. V lost 4 bases to trimming and J lost 0 bases, with 13 bases between them. The CDR3 is made up of 16 amino acids. The CDR3 sequence: CASSSLGMSSYNEQFF. CDR3 nucleotides: TGTGCCAGCAGCTCCCTGGGCATGAGCTCCTACAATGAGCAGTTCTTC.

The chain carries TRBV9 and TRBJ2-1, with a tentative D call TRBD2 (7 bases). The CDR3 contains 15 residues. The V gene lost 0 bases and the J gene lost 12 bases, with 19 bases spanning the gap. Germline CDR1 reads SGDLS; CDR2 reads YYNGEE. The CDR3 nucleotides are TGTGCCAGCAGCGTAGGTAGGGGGGGGAGTTTACCGCAGTTCTTC. This codes for CASSVGRGGSLPQFF.

This clonotype was seen repeatedly, ten times or more. The germline gene is not matched at one end of the junction; a read error may be the cause. V gene TRBV4-1 combines with J gene TRBJ2-7; TRBD1 matches at 9 bases. This CDR3 is 13 amino acids long. The germline V gene has CDR1 MGHRA and CDR2 YSYEKL. CDR3 nucleotides: TGTGCCAGCAGCCAGGGGACAGGGACCGAGCAGTACTTC. Its protein is CASSQGTGTEQYF.

This clonotype was picked up a small number of times. V and J are TRBV28 and TRBJ2-1, with D hard to call. V was shortened by 4 bases and J by 5 bases, with 12 bases between the two germline ends. CDR1 is MDHEN, CDR2 SYDVKM, per germline. The CDR3 consists of 14 residues. In nucleotides, the CDR3 is TGTGCCAGCAGTTCTCGACTGGATAACAATGAGCAGTTCTTC. As protein: CASSSRLDNNEQFF.